These 25 T cell receptor beta chains came from one sample sequenced in a study of OX40 agonist ivuxolimab in advanced cancers. The protocol was immunoSEQ multiplex PCR, while the TCRdb copy is restricted to in-frame clones and leaves out a portion. In the table there are some 70,000 clones, roughly 80% of which are singletons. Sequenced here: CD4+ or CD8+ T cells sorted from blood, sampled in a trial of the OX40 agonist ivuxolimab. The receptors come from an adult with an advanced solid tumor such as melanoma, head and neck, liver or kidney cancer.

V and J are TRBV30 and TRBJ2-1; 10 bases are a match to TRBD2. Trimming removed 2 bases from V and 6 bases from J; junction bases left unmatched: 10. Looked up from germline, CDR1 is GTSNPN and CDR2 is SVGIG (reference sequence). This CDR3 spans 16 amino acids. CDR3 bases: TGTGCCTGGAGTCCCGGCCGTAGCGGGAGGATCAATGAGCAGTTCTTC. Its protein is CAWSPGRSGRINEQFF. The full variable domain, rest sourced from reference TRBV30 and TRBJ2-1, is SQTIHQWPATLVQPVGSPLSLECTVEGTSNPNLYWYRQAAGRGLQLLFYSVGIGQISSEVPQNLSASRPQDRQFILSSKKLLLSDSGFYLCAWSPGRSGRINEQFFGPGTRLTVL.

This clone was seen just once. The CDR3 region is CASAIAGQETQYF. The CDR3 DNA follows: TGTGCCAGCGCCATAGCGGGGCAAGAGACCCAGTACTTC. The rearrangement uses TRBV7-9 and TRBJ2-5, with 8 bases matching TRBD2. J was trimmed by 2 bases and V by 8 bases; bases with no gene match: 4. CDR3 length equals 13 residues. From germline, CDR1 is SEHNR and CDR2 FQNEAQ (reference sequence).

The chain links TRBV19 to TRBJ1-3; 7 nucleotides align to TRBD1. There are 17 residues in the CDR3. Losses at the gene ends were 3 bases for V and 0 bases for J; bases not matched to a gene: 8. Germline CDR1 LNHDA, CDR2 SQIVND (reference sequence). DNA of the CDR3: TGTGCCAGTAGTATTCGGTTGACAGGGCACTCTGGAAACACCATATATTTT. It is translated as CASSIRLTGHSGNTIYF.

This clone was counted between two and nine times. The gene calls are TRBV6-1 and TRBJ2-3; TRBD1 matches 7 bases. CDR1 and CDR2 from the germline V gene are MNHNS and SASEGT. The CDR3 has 16 amino acids. Trimming cost V 3 bases and J 1 base; bases outside gene matches: 7. The CDR3 loop reads CASSDRGTGGTDTQYF. The CDR3 DNA follows: TGTGCCAGCAGTGACAGGGGGACCGGGGGCACAGATACGCAGTATTTT.

This chain joins TRBV5-1 and TRBJ2-2, with D perhaps matching TRBD1 or TRBD2 (6 bases each). CDR1 and CDR2 from the germline V gene are SGHRS and YFSETQ. The CDR3 is 15 residues long. Trimming pared 4 bases from V and 3 bases from J, leaving 13 bases between. The CDR3: CASSRRGEYTGELFF. CDR3 in DNA: TGCGCCAGCAGCCGGAGGGGGGAATACACCGGGGAGCTGTTTTTT.

The genes are TRBV11-2 and TRBJ1-5; D is perhaps TRBD1 (6 bases). The V and J ends lost 5 bases and 5 bases respectively, with 10 bases between them. The CDR3 consists of 13 residues. The V gene's germline CDR1 is SGHAT and CDR2 FQNNGV. Here the CDR3 DNA reads TGTGCCAGCAGCCGGACAGCTTATCAGCCCCAGCATTTT. It encodes CASSRTAYQPQHF. The complete variable domain, with remaining parts taken from reference TRBV11-2 and TRBJ1-5, reads EAGVAQSPRYKIIEKRQSVAFWCNPISGHATLYWYQQILGQGPKLLIQFQNNGVVDDSQLPKDRFSAERLKGVDSTLKIQPAKLEDSAVYLCASSRTAYQPQHFGDGTRLSIL.

This chain links TRBV27 with TRBJ2-7, with D perhaps matching TRBD1 (5 bases). Germline-derived CDR1 and CDR2 are MNHEY and SMNVEV (reference sequence). V lost 7 bases and J 2 bases, leaving 18 bases between the germline ends. CDR3 length: 15 amino acids. The CDR3: CASTRTFTTAYEQYF. In DNA, the CDR3 is TGTGCCAGCACCCGGACATTTACTACCGCCTACGAGCAGTACTTC.

The chain joins TRBV7-2 to TRBJ1-5; tentatively, D is TRBD1 (5 bases). Per germline, CDR1 SGHTA and CDR2 FQGNSA. The CDR3 runs 13 residues. Trimming stripped 6 bases from V and 9 bases from J, with 15 bases between. CDR3: CASSYRGDGPQHF. DNA of the CDR3: TGTGCCAGCAGTTATAGGGGAGATGGGCCCCAGCATTTT.

This chain links TRBV19 with TRBJ2-7; 8 nucleotides match TRBD1. This CDR3 has 13 residues. CDR1 is LNHDA, CDR2 SQIVND, per germline (reference sequence). J lost 5 bases, V lost 4 bases, and 4 bases had no gene match. The CDR3 nucleotides are TGTGCCAGTAGTAAAGACAGGGGCGACGAGCAGTACTTC. Amino acids: CASSKDRGDEQYF.

The J gene is TRBJ2-2, the V gene TRBV19; D unresolved. Germline V gives CDR1 LNHDA, CDR2 SQIVND (reference sequence). V lost 3 bases to trimming and J lost 2 bases, with 10 bases between them. This CDR3 has 15 amino acids. In DNA, the CDR3 is TGTGCCAGTAGTATCAGGCACTCTAACACCGGGGAGCTGTTTTTT. Amino acid sequence: CASSIRHSNTGELFF.

CDR3 amino acids: CASRQGRETQYF. The CDR3 DNA follows: TGTGCCAGCCGACAGGGGAGGGAGACCCAGTACTTC. The rearrangement links TRBV19 to TRBJ2-5; the match to TRBD1 covers 8 bases. The CDR3 length is 12 residues. Germline V gene sequence: CDR1 LNHDA, CDR2 SQIVND (reference sequence). The ends lost 9 bases at V and 5 bases at J; junction bases unmatched: 5. Using reference TRBV19 and TRBJ2-5 for the parts outside the CDR3, the full variable domain is DGGITQSPKYLFRKEGQNVTLSCEQNLNHDAMYWYRQDPGQGLRLIYYSQIVNDFQKGDIAEGYSVSREKKESFPLTVTSAQKNPTAFYLCASRQGRETQYFGPGTRLLVL.

This clone has more than one count but fewer than ten. Different DNA sequences within this sample yield the same CDR3. CDR3 DNA sequence: TGTGCCAGCTCCCCCGGACAGGACTATGGCTACACCTTC. Translating it yields CASSPGQDYGYTF. The chain combines TRBV18 with TRBJ1-2, with 7 bases fitting TRBD1. The CDR3 is made up of 13 amino acids. V lost 6 bases, J lost 3 bases, and 4 bases stayed unmatched. The germline CDR1 and CDR2 sequences are KGHSH and LQKENI. Combining the CDR3 with reference TRBV18 and TRBJ1-2 gives the whole variable domain NAGVMQNPRHLVRRRGQEARLRCSPMKGHSHVYWYRQLPEEGLKFMVYLQKENIIDESGMPKERFSAEFPKEGPSILRIQQVVRGDSAAYFCASSPGQDYGYTFGSGTRLTVV.

The chain has TRBV7-9 and TRBJ1-1; D is possibly TRBD1 (5 bases). CDR3 length: 16 amino acids. Trimming shortened V by 3 bases and J by 5 bases, and 19 bases separated the two germline ends. CDR1 and CDR2 (germline): SEHNR, FQNEAQ (reference sequence). The CDR3, as DNA: TGTGCCAGCAGCTTTTCTACAGGCACGGCAGGGACTGAAGCTTTCTTT. Protein product: CASSFSTGTAGTEAFF.

This clone was detected only once. The chain is built from TRBV12-5 and TRBJ2-1, with D hard to call. Germline CDR1 LGHNT, CDR2 FRNRAP. This CDR3 is 12 amino acids long. Trimming left V 0 bases short and J 14 bases short, with 11 bases between. CDR3 protein: CASGLVRESEFF. The CDR3 region has the DNA TGTGCTAGTGGTTTGGTACGAGAATCGGAGTTCTTC.

The CDR3 DNA follows: TGTGCCAGCAGCTTGCCAAGTAATGAAAAACTGTTTTTT. It codes for CASSLPSNEKLFF. The chain is built from TRBV5-6 and TRBJ1-4; no reliable D call. V was clipped by 1 base and J by 4 bases, with 5 bases between them. This CDR3 spans 13 amino acids. Germline CDR1 SGHDT, CDR2 YYEEEE.

The chain combines TRBV5-1 with TRBJ2-1, with 10 bases matching TRBD2. Germline V lookup: CDR1 SGHRS, CDR2 YFSETQ. This CDR3 is built from 15 residues. J gave up 5 bases and V 0 bases, and 2 bases lay outside the gene matches. Written as DNA, the CDR3 is TGCGCCAGCAGCTTGGGAGCGGGGGGGAACAATGAGCAGTTCTTC. Translating gives CASSLGAGGNNEQFF.

The rearrangement uses TRBV29-1 and TRBJ2-3; 8 positions agree with TRBD2. The V and J ends lost 1 base and 1 base, in that order; junction bases with no gene match: 10. Germline V lookup: CDR1 SQVTM, CDR2 ANQGSEA. The length of the CDR3 is 17 residues. CDR3 loop: CSVEGVGTRGGTDTQYF. DNA for the CDR3: TGCAGCGTTGAAGGGGTAGGGACTAGAGGAGGCACAGATACGCAGTATTTT.

V usage is TRBV13 and J usage is TRBJ2-7; 10 bases map to TRBD1. In germline, CDR1 is PRHDT, CDR2 FYEKMQ (reference sequence). The length of the CDR3 is 14 residues. Trimming removed 1 base from V and 5 bases from J; junction bases left unmatched: 2. As DNA, the CDR3 is TGTGCCAGCAGCTTAGTCGGGACAGGGGACGAGCAGTACTTC. As protein: CASSLVGTGDEQYF.

V and J are TRBV5-1 and TRBJ2-2; the D gene is possibly TRBD1 (5 bases). V lost 0 bases and J 2 bases, leaving 8 bases between the germline ends. This CDR3 is 15 amino acids long. Germline V lookup: CDR1 SGHRS, CDR2 YFSETQ. This chain's CDR3 is CASSLVGDNTGELFF. DNA for the CDR3: TGCGCCAGCAGCTTGGTAGGGGATAACACCGGGGAGCTGTTTTTT. Using reference TRBV5-1 and TRBJ2-2 for the parts outside the CDR3, the full variable domain is KAGVTQTPRYLIKTRGQQVTLSCSPISGHRSVSWYQQTPGQGLQFLFEYFSETQRNKGNFPGRFSGRQFSNSRSEMNVSTLELGDSALYLCASSLVGDNTGELFFGEGSRLTVL.

The chain employs TRBV14 and TRBJ2-3; D possibly uses TRBD1 or TRBD2 (5 bases each). This CDR3 comprises 16 residues. Germline loops: CDR1 SGHDN, CDR2 FVKESK. The germline V and J ends were trimmed by 4 bases and 0 bases, with 14 bases remaining between them. CDR3: CASSRQGTSSTDTQYF. The CDR3 bases are TGTGCCAGCAGCCGCCAAGGGACGTCTAGCACAGATACGCAGTATTTT.

This clone was seen a single time. The same CDR3 arises from other DNA sequences in this sample as well. V usage is TRBV7-9 and J usage is TRBJ2-3; D is undetermined. The CDR3 is 12 amino acids. V was cut by 5 bases and J by 2 bases, with 5 bases left in between. Per germline, CDR1 SEHNR and CDR2 FQNEAQ (reference sequence). The CDR3 DNA sequence: TGTGCCAGCAGCCCCTCCACAGATACGCAGTATTTT. It codes for CASSPSTDTQYF.

V usage is TRBV18 and J usage is TRBJ2-1; 11 positions agree with TRBD2. The germline CDR1 and CDR2 sequences are KGHSH and LQKENI. V lost 3 bases to trimming and J lost 5 bases; unmatched junction nucleotides: 0. The CDR3 is 14 residues long. The CDR3 coding sequence is TGTGCCAGCTCACCTAGCGGGAGGGACAATGAGCAGTTCTTC. Its protein is CASSPSGRDNEQFF.

The chain joins TRBV19 to TRBJ2-3, with 7 bases fitting TRBD2. The germline V gene has CDR1 LNHDA and CDR2 SQIVND (reference sequence). Trimming removed 5 bases from V and 2 bases from J; junction bases left unmatched: 10. The CDR3 has 16 amino acids. In nucleotides, the CDR3 is TGTGCCAGTAGTGCTAGCGGTACTACCCTCACAGATACGCAGTATTTT. It translates to CASSASGTTLTDTQYF.

The V call is TRBV5-1, the J call TRBJ1-2; tentatively, D is TRBD1 (5 bases). Per germline, CDR1 SGHRS and CDR2 YFSETQ. Trimming took 0 bases from V and 0 from J, leaving 9 bases between them. This CDR3 contains 15 residues. CDR3 loop: CASSLVQTANYGYTF. Here the CDR3 DNA reads TGCGCCAGCAGCTTGGTACAGACAGCTAACTATGGCTACACCTTC.

The chain recombines TRBV7-9 with TRBJ2-7, with TRBD1 matching over 7 bases. J gave up 3 bases and V 7 bases, and 9 bases lay outside the gene matches. Germline V gives CDR1 SEHNR, CDR2 FQNEAQ (reference sequence). The CDR3 totals 14 residues. CDR3 DNA: TGTGCCAGCAACGAGCTACAGGGGAACTACGAGCAGTACTTC. Translation gives CASNELQGNYEQYF.